This TCR beta chain was profiled in a study of cytomegalovirus exposure and HLA in healthy donors. Donors had nominal health at sampling but likely had unrecorded immune exposures. V dropped 1 base and J dropped 3 bases, with 13 bases sitting between them. CDR1 is SGHTA and CDR2 is FQGNSA in the germline V gene. The CDR3 is 15 amino acids. The PCR ran on 60 Vbeta and 13 Jbeta primers. Repertoires were generated with immunoSEQ multiplex PCR, while TCRdb's copy carries only in-frame clones and drops some. This sample yields 95,000 to 150,000 clones, of which more than 80% are seen a single time; approximately 10% belongs to the top ten.

The source material was PBMCs. The receptor was derived from a man aged 25-45 years in good health and CMV-seropositive. The chain combines TRBV7-2 with TRBJ2-7; D is possibly TRBD1 (6 bases). The chain's CDR3 is CASSLEQGEGYEQYF. CDR3 in DNA: TGTGCCAGCAGCTTAGAACAGGGAGAAGGCTACGAGCAGTACTTC.